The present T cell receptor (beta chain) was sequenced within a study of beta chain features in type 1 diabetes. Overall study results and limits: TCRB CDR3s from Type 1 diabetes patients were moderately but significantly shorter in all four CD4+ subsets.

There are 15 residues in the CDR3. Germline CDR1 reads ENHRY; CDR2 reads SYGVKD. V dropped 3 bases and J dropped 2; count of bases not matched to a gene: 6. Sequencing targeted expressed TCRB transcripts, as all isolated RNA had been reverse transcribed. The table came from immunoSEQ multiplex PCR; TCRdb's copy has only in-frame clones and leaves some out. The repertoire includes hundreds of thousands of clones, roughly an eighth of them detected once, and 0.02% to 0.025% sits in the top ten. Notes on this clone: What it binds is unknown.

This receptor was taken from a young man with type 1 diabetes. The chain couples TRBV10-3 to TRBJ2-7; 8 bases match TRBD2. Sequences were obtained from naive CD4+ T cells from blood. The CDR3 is CAISDPLAAAYEQYF. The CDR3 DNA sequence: TGTGCCATCAGTGACCCACTAGCGGCGGCCTACGAGCAGTACTTC.